This T cell receptor (beta chain) was documented in a study of CD8+ T cells in alopecia areata. This CDR3 has 14 amino acids. Per germline, CDR1 SEHNR and CDR2 FQNEAQ (reference sequence). Trimming removed 4 bases from V and 5 bases from J, with 14 bases in between. Following extraction, RNA underwent reverse transcription to cDNA, which served as the sequencing template. Using immunoSEQ multiplex PCR, the repertoire was profiled, and TCRdb retains in-frame clones only, with some absent. The top ten clones hold 10% to 12% of a sample with some 170,000 clones, approximately 70% of them seen once. Punch biopsies of lesional scalp, plus peripheral blood, were taken from alopecia areata patients.

The source of this sequence is a human donor with alopecia areata. The V and J genes are TRBV7-9 and TRBJ2-5, with D possibly TRBD1 on 7 matching bases. The specimen comprised CD8+ T cells sorted from blood, sampled at week 0. This chain's CDR3 is CASSSTTGRETQYF. In nucleotides, the CDR3 is TGTGCCAGCAGCTCGACGACAGGGAGGGAGACCCAGTACTTC.